This T cell receptor (beta chain) emerged from a study of cytomegalovirus exposure and HLA in healthy donors. The CDR3 extends over 13 amino acids. Germline V CDR1 and CDR2: LGHNA, YSLEER. Trimming removed 1 base at V and 8 bases at J, with 9 bases between. Remarks on this clone: What it binds is not known.

Study-level results: Rarity marked most TCR sequences, yet some public TCRs occurred in many donors. Reported results showed that the classifier diagnosed cytomegalovirus status with high specificity and sensitivity. As confirmed in vitro, a few CMV-associated chains were specific for CMV antigens. The study flagged around 160 TCR beta chains as cytomegalovirus-associated.

Data came from immunoSEQ multiplex PCR; TCRdb stores just in-frame clones and leaves some out. Here the sample spans some 90,000 clones, 96% being singletons. V usage is TRBV4-3 and J usage is TRBJ2-1, with D perhaps TRBD2 (5 bases). The TCR was taken from a man aged 18 to 29 in good health and CMV-seronegative. The sample consisted of PBMCs. CDR3 nucleotide sequence: TGCGCCAGCAGCCAAGGCCCCGGGGATGAGCAGTTCTTC. The encoded protein is CASSQGPGDEQFF.